This T cell receptor (beta chain) appears in the sequencing data of a study of a mutant IDH1 vaccine in newly diagnosed glioma listed by TCRdb under 2021. For context, the study as a whole: Patients were given eight vaccinations, in weeks 1, 3, 5, 7, 11, 15, 19 and 23, which matched visits V03 through V10. Of the approximately 30 treated patients, around 60% were male and approximately 38% were female, and the mean age was around 40 years. For exploratory analyses, fewer than 30 treated patients had longitudinal TCRB deep sequencing done wherever samples were available. Vaccination was initiated 4-6 weeks after radiotherapy alone, or concurrently with temozolomide cycles in the chemotherapy-containing groups. Before enrollment, patients had received standard therapy of radiotherapy alone, temozolomide alone, or radiochemotherapy with temozolomide; most received the combination. Peripheral blood was drawn at six visits: V03 (baseline), V05, V07, V10, V12 and V13. General conclusions and limits of the study: It was noted by the authors that analyses of patient blood samples could not be reproduced owing to sample limitations. PBMC samples for TCRB deep sequencing were selected based on availability. Immune responses induced by the vaccine were seen in roughly 95% of patients across multiple MHC alleles. No apparent relationship was observed between pseudoprogression and alterations in the top peripheral T cell clonotypes detected by TCRB sequencing.

The receptor library was made with the immunoSEQ multiplex PCR assay. Rearranged TCR beta chain sequences were amplified with the hsTCRB Kit following the manufacturer's protocol. Sequencing of TCRB libraries was carried out on an Illumina MiSeq. Processing in the source paper ran as follows. The proprietary platform of the kit vendor was used for demultiplexing, trimming and gene mapping. The table was pulled from immuneACCESS by TCRdb, which kept in-frame rearrangements only. Such tables lose some clones; where checked, under half of the loss comes from unresolved V genes, and the rest has no known cause. Clonal size and the V and J genes are those of that table, whereas D and trimming came from the DNA. For this sample there are 25,000 to 35,000 clones; roughly 90% appear just once. Over 15% of the sample goes to the ten largest clones. Points on this clone: Its antigen is currently not known. No quality values exist for individual bases; no much larger clone is one base distant.

For CDR1 and CDR2, the germline V gene lists SGHDN and FVKESK. The germline ends are 16 bases apart after V is trimmed by 4 bases and J by 7 bases. The CDR3, cysteine through phenylalanine, is 14 amino acids long. This entry keeps only the CDR3 DNA: 42 bases, framed from base 1. The meaning of the sample's time point label: week 5, during vaccination. A 20-mer mutant IDH1 peptide at 300 micrograms in Montanide made up each vaccine dose, which was injected subcutaneously together with topical imiquimod. Donors had newly diagnosed WHO grade 3 or 4 IDH1-mutant astrocytomas with loss of nuclear ATRX. The samples were drawn from NOA16, a multicentre, single-arm, open-label phase I trial in Germany that tested a mutant IDH1 peptide vaccine in humans for the first time. Genomic DNA for TCRB sequencing was isolated from EDTA blood with the DNeasy Blood and Tissue Kit.

Recombination joined TRBV14 with TRBJ1-2, and TRBD1 may be the D gene, going by 5 matching bases. The origin of this receptor is a man between 18 and 35 years old with glioma. Sequences were derived from PBMCs, sampled from a glioma patient whose treatment included an IDH1 peptide vaccine. The CDR3 corresponds to CASSRDLQGGGYTF. The sequenced DNA is TGTGCCAGCAGCCGAGACCTCCAGGGTGGTGGCTACACCTTC.